This passage covers 7 T cell receptor beta chains from one sample sequenced in a study of beta chain features in type 1 diabetes. Findings of the study overall: Moderate yet significant TCRB CDR3 shortening was seen in Type 1 diabetes patients in all four CD4+ subsets.

No antigen has been identified for these receptors. Reverse transcribing all isolated RNA meant expressed TCRB transcripts were sequenced. The assay was immunoSEQ multiplex PCR, and TCRdb's table has in-frame clones only and misses some. This sample has fewer than 300,000 clones, with roughly 22% found just once. The specimen sequenced was naive CD4+ T cells from blood. Receptors originate from a woman in her thirties or forties with type 1 diabetes.

The chain employs TRBV4-3 and TRBJ2-3, with 7 bases aligning to TRBD2. V shed 4 bases, J shed 6 bases, and the junction held 10 bases outside the gene matches. CDR1 and CDR2 from the germline V gene are LGHNA and YSLEER. The CDR3 loop spans 15 amino acids. The CDR3: CASSPQGGRGDTQYF. The CDR3 nucleotides are TGCGCCAGCAGCCCCCAAGGCGGGAGAGGGGATACGCAGTATTTT.

This clone was seen a few times. The chain couples TRBV13 to TRBJ2-1; a weak D match, TRBD2 (5 bases). The V end lost 5 bases, the J end lost 2 bases, and 7 bases lay between the germline ends. CDR1 is PRHDT and CDR2 is FYEKMQ in the germline V gene (reference sequence). The CDR3 runs 13 residues. CDR3: CASSQTTYNEQFF. In nucleotides, the CDR3 is TGTGCCAGCAGCCAGACTACCTACAATGAGCAGTTCTTC.

This clone was detected only a few times. The chain combines TRBV5-6 with TRBJ2-2; D remains ambiguous. In germline, CDR1 is SGHDT, CDR2 YYEEEE. The CDR3 is 16 residues long. Trimming took 0 bases from V and 5 from J, leaving 14 bases between them. The CDR3 DNA follows: TGTGCCAGCAGCTTGGTTGGCCCCCGATGGACCGGGGAGCTGTTTTTT. It yields the protein CASSLVGPRWTGELFF.

CDR3 amino acids: CASSWTGFNEKLFF. CDR3 sequence (DNA): TGTGCCAGCAGTTGGACGGGGTTTAATGAAAAACTGTTTTTT. The V and J genes are TRBV2 and TRBJ1-4; D gene uncertain. Trimming cost V 5 bases and J 4 bases, with 11 bases left between them. Germline V gene lookup returns CDR1 SNHLY and CDR2 FYNNEI. The CDR3 loop spans 14 amino acids.

The J gene is TRBJ1-1, the V gene TRBV5-1; TRBD1 agrees at 7 bases. Trimming at V came to 5 bases and at J to 1 base, leaving 5 bases not matched to a gene. Per the germline V gene, CDR1 is SGHRS and CDR2 is YFSETQ. The CDR3 extends over 14 amino acids. The CDR3 nucleotides are TGCGCCAGCAGGCGGGACAGTTCGAACACTGAAGCTTTCTTT. Encoded protein: CASRRDSSNTEAFF.

This sequence joins TRBV4-3 and TRBJ1-1, with D hard to call. The CDR3 sequence is 15 residues long. V was shortened by 4 bases and J by 3 bases, with 15 bases between the two germline ends. From germline, CDR1 is LGHNA and CDR2 YSLEER. The CDR3 DNA is TGCGCCAGCAGCCGTGGTCGGTCGCGGGACACTGAAGCTTTCTTT. Protein sequence: CASSRGRSRDTEAFF.

This clone was detected a few times. The chain links TRBV30 to TRBJ2-3; tentatively, D is TRBD2 (5 bases). This CDR3 region has 13 residues. Germline lookup yields CDR1 GTSNPN and CDR2 SVGIG (reference sequence). V gave up 5 bases and J gave up 6 bases, with 15 bases separating them. This chain's CDR3 is CAWEGRKGDTQYF. Here the CDR3 DNA reads TGTGCCTGGGAGGGCAGGAAGGGCGATACGCAGTATTTT.